The 28 T cell receptor beta chains given below trace back to one sample, sequenced in a study of shared clonotypes between healthy human individuals. Some clones are missing from TCRdb's copy, which holds only in-frame ones; the method was immunoSEQ multiplex PCR. Of 1,400,000 or so clones detected, roughly 98.5% appear once; the ten largest clones hold about 0.4%. Source material: naive CD4+ T cells sorted from blood. Documented subset: CD45RA+ positively selected. The origin of the receptors is a man aged 25-40 years in good health.

The table lists this clone with a count of one. This chain links TRBV19 with TRBJ2-5; D remains ambiguous. The CDR3 totals 14 residues. Trimming cost V 1 base and J 1 base, with 7 bases left between them. Germline CDR1 and CDR2: LNHDA and SQIVND (reference sequence). The CDR3 is CASSIAHVQETQYF. Here the CDR3 DNA reads TGTGCCAGTAGTATAGCGCATGTCCAAGAGACCCAGTACTTC.

The chain recombines TRBV6-1 with TRBJ2-7; 8 nucleotides agree with TRBD2. The length of the CDR3 is 17 residues. CDR1 is MNHNS, CDR2 SASEGT, per germline. The trim removed 4 bases at V and 4 bases at J, leaving 15 bases unmatched. CDR3 DNA: TGTGCCAGCAGTGTTGGAGCGGGAGCCCCCGTCCCATACGAGCAGTACTTC. Translated: CASSVGAGAPVPYEQYF.

The CDR3 protein is CASSQELRRESYNEQFF. CDR3 DNA sequence: TGTGCCAGCTCACAAGAGTTACGGAGGGAATCCTACAATGAGCAGTTCTTC. The J gene is TRBJ2-1, the V gene TRBV18; D may be TRBD2 (6 bases). Trimming removed 4 bases at V and 1 base at J, with 17 bases between. CDR1 is KGHSH, CDR2 LQKENI, per germline. The CDR3 extends over 17 amino acids.

V gene TRBV10-1 combines with J gene TRBJ1-2, with D perhaps TRBD1 (6 bases). CDR3 length: 13 amino acids. The germline V gene has CDR1 WNHNN and CDR2 SYGVQD (reference sequence). Trimming cost V 4 bases and J 4 bases, with 10 bases left between them. The chain's CDR3 is CASSVEGGYGYTF. The CDR3 DNA reads as TGCGCCAGCAGTGTAGAAGGGGGCTATGGCTACACCTTC.

The rearrangement joins TRBV2 to TRBJ2-5; TRBD2 matches 10 bases. Germline CDR1 reads SNHLY; CDR2 reads FYNNEI. The CDR3 contains 17 residues. J lost 2 bases, V lost 8 bases, and 14 bases had no gene match. The CDR3 spells CASSQGLAGDGQETQYF. The CDR3 nucleotides are TGTGCCAGCTCGCAGGGGCTAGCGGGAGACGGTCAAGAGACCCAGTACTTC.

The chain employs TRBV27 and TRBJ2-7; 7 nucleotides agree with TRBD1. This CDR3 comprises 13 residues. J was trimmed by 4 bases and V by 10 bases; bases with no gene match: 10. Germline CDR1 reads MNHEY; CDR2 reads SMNVEV (reference sequence). As DNA, the CDR3 is TGTGCCACCGCGACAGGGAACAGGTACGAGCAGTACTTC. This codes for CATATGNRYEQYF.

V gene TRBV25-1 combines with J gene TRBJ2-2; TRBD1 agrees at 8 bases. There are 17 residues in the CDR3. J was trimmed by 1 base and V by 4 bases; bases with no gene match: 8. Per germline, CDR1 MGHDK and CDR2 SYGVNS. The CDR3 DNA reads as TGTGCCAGCAGTGGCTACCGGACAGGGAAGAACACCGGGGAGCTGTTTTTT. Protein product: CASSGYRTGKNTGELFF.

The chain is built from TRBV10-1 and TRBJ2-1, with D uncertain. V gave up 2 bases and J gave up 2 bases, with 4 bases separating them. The CDR3 totals 13 residues. Germline CDR1 and CDR2: WNHNN and SYGVQD (reference sequence). The CDR3 sequence: CASSEGAYNEQFF. CDR3 DNA sequence: TGCGCCAGCAGTGAGGGGGCCTACAATGAGCAGTTCTTC.

The chain employs TRBV6-1 and TRBJ1-5; maybe TRBD1 (5 bases). V was shortened by 2 bases and J by 7 bases, with 9 bases between the two germline ends. Germline CDR1 reads MNHNS; CDR2 reads SASEGT. This CDR3 comprises 13 residues. The DNA for the CDR3 is TGTGCCAGCAGTGAATCGAGGGGCCAGCCCCAGCATTTT. Its protein is CASSESRGQPQHF.

J is TRBJ1-1 and V is TRBV7-3; no definite D call. The CDR3 has 19 amino acids. Deletions cut 5 bases from V and 1 base from J, with 26 bases between. Germline CDR1 SGHTA, CDR2 FQGTGA. The CDR3 DNA sequence: TGTGCCAGCAGCCCACACGTGGGTGGGTTCGAGGGTTCGAACACTGAAGCTTTCTTT. Translation: CASSPHVGGFEGSNTEAFF.

The chain uses TRBV5-6 and TRBJ2-1, with TRBD2 identical over 9 bases. After removal of 2 bases from V and 4 bases from J, the junction contained 7 bases not matched to a gene. CDR3 length equals 16 residues. The germline gives CDR1 SGHDT, CDR2 YYEEEE. The DNA for the CDR3 is TGTGCCAGCAGCTTAAATAGCGGGAGCCCTTACAATGAGCAGTTCTTC. It translates to CASSLNSGSPYNEQFF.

V and J are TRBV11-1 and TRBJ2-6; TRBD1 matches 9 bases. The V gene's germline CDR1 is SGHAT and CDR2 FQDESV (reference sequence). The CDR3 runs 18 residues. J gave up 2 bases and V 5 bases, and 10 bases lay outside the gene matches. The CDR3 bases are TGTGCCAGCAGCCCAGGGACAGGGTACCCTACTGGGGCCAACGTCCTGACTTTC. This codes for CASSPGTGYPTGANVLTF.

The chain joins TRBV7-2 to TRBJ2-7; D is unresolved. The CDR3 spans 13 residues. The ends were cut back, 4 bases at V and 7 bases at J, with 14 bases in the middle. Per germline, CDR1 SGHTA and CDR2 FQGNSA. CDR3 sequence reads: CASSSQGPLEQYF. The DNA of the CDR3 is TGTGCCAGCAGCTCCCAAGGGCCCCTTGAGCAGTACTTC.

The chain has TRBV6-6 and TRBJ2-4, with D possibly TRBD1 on 5 matching bases. The CDR3 totals 13 residues. Germline CDR1 and CDR2: MNHNY and SVGAGI (reference sequence). V lost 4 bases and J 13 bases, leaving 17 bases between the germline ends. The DNA for the CDR3 is TGTGCCAGCAGTTTCGACAGTGGGTACCCCCAGTACTTC. Amino acid sequence: CASSFDSGYPQYF.

Concerning this clone itself: The sample contains more than one DNA sequence encoding this CDR3. This CDR3 is CASSLGTAQETQYF. In DNA form, the CDR3 reads TGCGCCAGCAGCTTGGGCACAGCACAAGAGACCCAGTACTTC. The chain combines TRBV5-1 with TRBJ2-5; D gene ambiguous. In germline, CDR1 is SGHRS, CDR2 YFSETQ. Trimming cost V 0 bases and J 2 bases, with 8 bases left between them. CDR3 size: 14 residues.

The chain employs TRBV5-1 and TRBJ2-7, with a possible D match to TRBD1 (5 bases). The V end lost 3 bases, the J end lost 5 bases, and 9 bases lay between the germline ends. This CDR3 is 12 amino acids long. Germline lookup yields CDR1 SGHRS and CDR2 YFSETQ. The CDR3: CASSYGHDEQYF. The CDR3 DNA follows: TGCGCCAGCAGCTACGGACACGACGAGCAGTACTTC.

The chain is built from TRBV7-9 and TRBJ1-1; 9 nucleotides match TRBD1. This CDR3 has 17 residues. Germline CDR1 reads SEHNR; CDR2 reads FQNEAQ (reference sequence). The V gene end was trimmed by 7 bases and the J gene end by 4 bases; junction bases not matched to a gene: 16. The CDR3 bases are TGTGCCAGCACCTTTCACGATTGGACAGGGGTCGGCACTGAAGCTTTCTTT. Its translation is CASTFHDWTGVGTEAFF.

V is TRBV7-2 and J is TRBJ2-3; D is perhaps TRBD1 (5 bases). Trimming shortened V by 1 base and J by 1 base, and 6 bases separated the two germline ends. Germline lookup yields CDR1 SGHTA and CDR2 FQGNSA. The CDR3 runs to 14 residues. CDR3 residues: CASSLGGRTDTQYF. The CDR3 DNA is TGTGCCAGCAGCTTAGGGGGCCGCACAGATACGCAGTATTTT.

In its sample, this clone was seen a few times. V and J are TRBV18 and TRBJ1-2; TRBD1 agrees at 8 bases. The V and J ends lost 1 base and 8 bases, in that order; junction bases with no gene match: 12. CDR1 and CDR2 from the germline V gene are KGHSH and LQKENI. The CDR3 sequence is 16 residues long. The CDR3 region has the DNA TGTGCCAGCTCACCACTTCGGACAGGGAGTATTGAGGGCTACACCTTC. Translating it yields CASSPLRTGSIEGYTF.

V usage is TRBV11-2 and J usage is TRBJ1-3, with TRBD1 as a possible D gene (5 bases). V lost 1 base, J lost 2 bases, and 9 bases lay in between. Germline V CDR1 and CDR2: SGHAT, FQNNGV. This CDR3 region has 15 residues. The CDR3 DNA sequence: TGTGCCAGCAGCTTAGTTTTGGGGGCTGGAAACACCATATATTTT. Residues: CASSLVLGAGNTIYF.

V usage is TRBV7-9 and J usage is TRBJ1-3; D unresolved. The CDR3 sequence is 15 residues long. Germline V gives CDR1 SEHNR, CDR2 FQNEAQ (reference sequence). The V and J ends lost 1 base and 2 bases respectively, with 9 bases between them. The chain's CDR3 is CASSLDAPTGNTIYF. The DNA for the CDR3 is TGTGCCAGCAGCTTAGATGCCCCAACTGGAAACACCATATATTTT. The full variable domain, rest sourced from reference TRBV7-9 and TRBJ1-3, is DTGVSQNPRHKITKRGQNVTFRCDPISEHNRLYWYRQTLGQGPEFLTYFQNEAQLEKSRLLSDRFSAERPKGSFSTLEIQRTEQGDSAMYLCASSLDAPTGNTIYFGEGSWLTVV.

The chain uses TRBV10-3 and TRBJ2-5, with 9 positions matching TRBD2. This CDR3 is 15 amino acids long. V was pared by 5 bases and J by 0 bases, with 4 bases of the junction left unmatched. CDR1 ENHRY and CDR2 SYGVKD come from the germline V gene. Here the CDR3 DNA reads TGTGCCATCAGTCTGGTAGCGGGAGACCAAGAGACCCAGTACTTC. Amino acids: CAISLVAGDQETQYF.

The gene calls are TRBV27 and TRBJ1-2, with TRBD1 identical over 7 bases. Germline values: CDR1 MNHEY, CDR2 SMNVEV (reference sequence). This CDR3 region has 13 residues. The V segment lost 3 bases and the J segment 5 bases; nucleotides outside the gene matches: 3. In DNA, the CDR3 is TGTGCCAGCAGTTTTTTGACAGGGTATGGCTACACCTTC. This gives the protein CASSFLTGYGYTF.

Regarding this clone: Other DNA sequences in this sample translate to the same CDR3. This chain uses TRBV27 with TRBJ2-5, with D uncertain. The V end was cut by 2 bases, the J end by 2 bases, with 6 bases between. This CDR3 contains 13 residues. From germline, CDR1 is MNHEY and CDR2 SMNVEV (reference sequence). The chain's CDR3 is CASSLRQQETQYF. CDR3 nucleotide sequence: TGTGCCAGCAGTTTACGACAACAAGAGACCCAGTACTTC.

The gene calls are TRBV7-9 and TRBJ1-2, with TRBD1 identical over 8 bases. V was pared by 1 base and J by 5 bases, with 6 bases of the junction left unmatched. The CDR3 spans 15 residues. Germline loops: CDR1 SEHNR, CDR2 FQNEAQ (reference sequence). The DNA of the CDR3 is TGTGCCAGCAGCTTAGGACAGGGGCGCAGTTATGGCTACACCTTC. Translated: CASSLGQGRSYGYTF.

The chain recombines TRBV29-1 with TRBJ2-2; 10 bases are shared with TRBD2. CDR1 SQVTM and CDR2 ANQGSEA come from the germline V gene. The length of the CDR3 is 14 residues. The V segment lost 6 bases and the J segment 7 bases; nucleotides outside the gene matches: 8. CDR3 residues: CSVPGLATGGELFF. CDR3 sequence (DNA): TGCAGCGTACCGGGACTAGCGACCGGCGGGGAGCTGTTTTTT.

The chain uses TRBV19 and TRBJ1-5, with D possibly matching TRBD1 (6 bases). The V end lost 3 bases, the J end lost 7 bases, and 13 bases lay between the germline ends. CDR1 is LNHDA, CDR2 SQIVND, per germline (reference sequence). The CDR3 consists of 14 residues. The DNA of the CDR3 is TGTGCCAGTAGTATGCCCGGGGGCGGGCAGCCCCAGCATTTT. This codes for CASSMPGGGQPQHF.

The J gene is TRBJ2-3, the V gene TRBV6-5; D might be TRBD1 (5 bases). Germline V gene sequence: CDR1 MNHEY, CDR2 SVGAGI. The CDR3 spans 15 residues. Trimming pared 6 bases from V and 3 bases from J, leaving 16 bases between. The CDR3 region is CASSRPQGGTDTQYF. CDR3 nucleotides: TGTGCCAGCAGCAGGCCCCAGGGTGGAACAGATACGCAGTATTTT.